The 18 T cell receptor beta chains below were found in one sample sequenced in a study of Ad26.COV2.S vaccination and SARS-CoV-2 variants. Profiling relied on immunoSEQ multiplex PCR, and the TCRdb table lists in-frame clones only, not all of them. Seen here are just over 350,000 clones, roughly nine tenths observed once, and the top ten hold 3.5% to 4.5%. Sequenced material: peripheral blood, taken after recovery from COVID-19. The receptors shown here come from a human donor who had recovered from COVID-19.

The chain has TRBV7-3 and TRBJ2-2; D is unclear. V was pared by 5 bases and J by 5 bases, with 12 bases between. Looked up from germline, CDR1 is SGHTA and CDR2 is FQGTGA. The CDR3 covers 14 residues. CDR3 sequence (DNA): TGTGCCAGCAGCCCCCGACTGGAGACCGGGGAGCTGTTTTTT. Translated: CASSPRLETGELFF.

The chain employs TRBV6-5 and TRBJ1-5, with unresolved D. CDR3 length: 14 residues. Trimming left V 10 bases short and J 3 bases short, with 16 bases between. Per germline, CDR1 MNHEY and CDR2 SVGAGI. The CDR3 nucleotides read TGTGCCACCACGGGAGGAGAACCCAATCAGCCCCAGCATTTT. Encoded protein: CATTGGEPNQPQHF.

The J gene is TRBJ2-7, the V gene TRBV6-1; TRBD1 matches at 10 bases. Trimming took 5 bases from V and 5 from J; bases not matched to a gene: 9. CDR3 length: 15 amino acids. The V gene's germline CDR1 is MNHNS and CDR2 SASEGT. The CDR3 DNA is TGTGCCAGCAGTATCGACAGGGGGCAAGGGGACGAGCAGTACTTC. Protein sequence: CASSIDRGQGDEQYF.

The CDR3 region is CASSLVGYQETQYF. CDR3 coding DNA: TGTGCCAGCAGCTTAGTCGGCTACCAAGAGACCCAGTACTTC. This chain uses TRBV7-9 with TRBJ2-5; D is ambiguous. V was clipped by 1 base and J by 0 bases, with 6 bases between them. Germline V gene data show CDR1 as SEHNR and CDR2 as FQNEAQ (reference sequence). The length of the CDR3 is 14 residues.

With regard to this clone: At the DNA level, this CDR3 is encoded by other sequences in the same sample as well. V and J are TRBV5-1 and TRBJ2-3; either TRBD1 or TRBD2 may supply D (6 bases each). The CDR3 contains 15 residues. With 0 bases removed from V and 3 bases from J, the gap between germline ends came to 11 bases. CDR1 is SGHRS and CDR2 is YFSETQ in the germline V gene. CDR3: CASSLVGGPTDTQYF. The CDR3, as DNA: TGCGCCAGCAGCTTGGTAGGGGGGCCAACAGATACGCAGTATTTT.

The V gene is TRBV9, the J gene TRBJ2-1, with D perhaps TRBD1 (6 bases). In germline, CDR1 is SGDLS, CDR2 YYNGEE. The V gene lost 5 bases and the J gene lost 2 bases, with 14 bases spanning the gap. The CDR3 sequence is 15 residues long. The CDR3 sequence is CASRAGDSAYNEQFF. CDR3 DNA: TGTGCCAGCAGGGCAGGGGATAGCGCCTACAATGAGCAGTTCTTC.

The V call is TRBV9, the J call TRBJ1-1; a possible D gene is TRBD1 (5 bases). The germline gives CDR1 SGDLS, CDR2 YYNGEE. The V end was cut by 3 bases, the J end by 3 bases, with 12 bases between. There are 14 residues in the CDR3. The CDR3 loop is CASSAARGDTEAFF. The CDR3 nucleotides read TGTGCCAGCAGCGCGGCCCGGGGGGACACTGAAGCTTTCTTT.

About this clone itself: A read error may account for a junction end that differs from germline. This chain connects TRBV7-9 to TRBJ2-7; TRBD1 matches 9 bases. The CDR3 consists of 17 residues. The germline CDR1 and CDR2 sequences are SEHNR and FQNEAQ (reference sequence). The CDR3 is CATSHPTDRGYYYEQYF. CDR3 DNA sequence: TGTGCCACCAGCCACCCAACGGACAGGGGATATTACTACGAGCAGTACTTC.

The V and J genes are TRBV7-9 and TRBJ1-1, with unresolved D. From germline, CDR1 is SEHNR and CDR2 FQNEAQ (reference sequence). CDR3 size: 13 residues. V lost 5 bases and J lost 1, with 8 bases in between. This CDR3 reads CASSQAGNTEAFF. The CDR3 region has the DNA TGTGCCAGCAGCCAGGCCGGGAACACTGAAGCTTTCTTT.

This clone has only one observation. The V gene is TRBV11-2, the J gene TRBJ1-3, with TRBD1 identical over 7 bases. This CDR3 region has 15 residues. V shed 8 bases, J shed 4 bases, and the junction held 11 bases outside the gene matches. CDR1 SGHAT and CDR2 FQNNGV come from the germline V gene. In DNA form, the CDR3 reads TGTGCCAGCGGAAAAACAGGGGTCGACGGAAACACCATATATTTT. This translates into CASGKTGVDGNTIYF.

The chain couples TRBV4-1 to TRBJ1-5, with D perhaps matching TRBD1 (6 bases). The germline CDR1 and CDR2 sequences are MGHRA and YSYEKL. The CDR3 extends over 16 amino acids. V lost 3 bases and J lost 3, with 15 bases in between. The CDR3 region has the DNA TGCGCCAGCAGCCACCCTTCCGGACAGAACAATCAGCCCCAGCATTTT. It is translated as CASSHPSGQNNQPQHF.

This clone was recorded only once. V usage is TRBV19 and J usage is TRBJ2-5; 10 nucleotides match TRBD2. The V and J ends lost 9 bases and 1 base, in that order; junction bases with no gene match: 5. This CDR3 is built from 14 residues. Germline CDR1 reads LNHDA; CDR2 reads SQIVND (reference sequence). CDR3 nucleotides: TGTGCCAGGAGCGGGGGGGATTCCCAAGAGACCCAGTACTTC. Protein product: CARSGGDSQETQYF.

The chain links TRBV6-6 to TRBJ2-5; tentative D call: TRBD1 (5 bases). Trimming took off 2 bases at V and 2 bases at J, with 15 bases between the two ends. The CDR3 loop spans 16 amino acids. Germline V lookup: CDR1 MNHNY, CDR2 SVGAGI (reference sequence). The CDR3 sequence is CASSYRTRLTQETQYF. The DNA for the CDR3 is TGTGCCAGCAGTTACCGGACACGGCTGACACAAGAGACCCAGTACTTC.

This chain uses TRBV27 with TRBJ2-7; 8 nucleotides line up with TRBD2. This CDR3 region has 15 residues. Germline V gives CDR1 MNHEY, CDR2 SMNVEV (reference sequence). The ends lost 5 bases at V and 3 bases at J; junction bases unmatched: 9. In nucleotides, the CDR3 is TGTGCCAGCAGTCCCGGGGGGGGGTATGGCTACGAGCAGTACTTC. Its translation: CASSPGGGYGYEQYF.

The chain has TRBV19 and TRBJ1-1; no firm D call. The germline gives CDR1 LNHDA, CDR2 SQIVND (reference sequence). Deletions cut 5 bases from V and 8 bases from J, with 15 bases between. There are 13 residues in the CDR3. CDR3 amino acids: CASSPPGWLEAFF. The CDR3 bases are TGTGCCAGTAGTCCACCGGGGTGGCTAGAAGCTTTCTTT.

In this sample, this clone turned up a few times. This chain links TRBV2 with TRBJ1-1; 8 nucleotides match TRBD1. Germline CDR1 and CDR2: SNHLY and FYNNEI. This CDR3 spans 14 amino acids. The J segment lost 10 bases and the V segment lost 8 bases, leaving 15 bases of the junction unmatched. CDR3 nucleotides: TGTGCCAGCCGGTTATCCTCGACAGGGGCTTTAGCTTTCTTT. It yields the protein CASRLSSTGALAFF.

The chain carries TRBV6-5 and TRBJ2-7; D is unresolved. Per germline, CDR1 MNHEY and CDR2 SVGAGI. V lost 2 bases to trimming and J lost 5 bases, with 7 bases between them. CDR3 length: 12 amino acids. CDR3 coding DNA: TGTGCCAGCAGTTACGCCGGCGACGAGCAGTACTTC. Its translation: CASSYAGDEQYF.

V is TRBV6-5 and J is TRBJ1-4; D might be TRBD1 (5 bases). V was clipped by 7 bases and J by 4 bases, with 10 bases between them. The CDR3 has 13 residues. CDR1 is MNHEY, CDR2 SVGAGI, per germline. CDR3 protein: CASTGGFNEKLFF. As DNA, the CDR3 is TGTGCCAGCACTGGGGGGTTTAATGAAAAACTGTTTTTT.